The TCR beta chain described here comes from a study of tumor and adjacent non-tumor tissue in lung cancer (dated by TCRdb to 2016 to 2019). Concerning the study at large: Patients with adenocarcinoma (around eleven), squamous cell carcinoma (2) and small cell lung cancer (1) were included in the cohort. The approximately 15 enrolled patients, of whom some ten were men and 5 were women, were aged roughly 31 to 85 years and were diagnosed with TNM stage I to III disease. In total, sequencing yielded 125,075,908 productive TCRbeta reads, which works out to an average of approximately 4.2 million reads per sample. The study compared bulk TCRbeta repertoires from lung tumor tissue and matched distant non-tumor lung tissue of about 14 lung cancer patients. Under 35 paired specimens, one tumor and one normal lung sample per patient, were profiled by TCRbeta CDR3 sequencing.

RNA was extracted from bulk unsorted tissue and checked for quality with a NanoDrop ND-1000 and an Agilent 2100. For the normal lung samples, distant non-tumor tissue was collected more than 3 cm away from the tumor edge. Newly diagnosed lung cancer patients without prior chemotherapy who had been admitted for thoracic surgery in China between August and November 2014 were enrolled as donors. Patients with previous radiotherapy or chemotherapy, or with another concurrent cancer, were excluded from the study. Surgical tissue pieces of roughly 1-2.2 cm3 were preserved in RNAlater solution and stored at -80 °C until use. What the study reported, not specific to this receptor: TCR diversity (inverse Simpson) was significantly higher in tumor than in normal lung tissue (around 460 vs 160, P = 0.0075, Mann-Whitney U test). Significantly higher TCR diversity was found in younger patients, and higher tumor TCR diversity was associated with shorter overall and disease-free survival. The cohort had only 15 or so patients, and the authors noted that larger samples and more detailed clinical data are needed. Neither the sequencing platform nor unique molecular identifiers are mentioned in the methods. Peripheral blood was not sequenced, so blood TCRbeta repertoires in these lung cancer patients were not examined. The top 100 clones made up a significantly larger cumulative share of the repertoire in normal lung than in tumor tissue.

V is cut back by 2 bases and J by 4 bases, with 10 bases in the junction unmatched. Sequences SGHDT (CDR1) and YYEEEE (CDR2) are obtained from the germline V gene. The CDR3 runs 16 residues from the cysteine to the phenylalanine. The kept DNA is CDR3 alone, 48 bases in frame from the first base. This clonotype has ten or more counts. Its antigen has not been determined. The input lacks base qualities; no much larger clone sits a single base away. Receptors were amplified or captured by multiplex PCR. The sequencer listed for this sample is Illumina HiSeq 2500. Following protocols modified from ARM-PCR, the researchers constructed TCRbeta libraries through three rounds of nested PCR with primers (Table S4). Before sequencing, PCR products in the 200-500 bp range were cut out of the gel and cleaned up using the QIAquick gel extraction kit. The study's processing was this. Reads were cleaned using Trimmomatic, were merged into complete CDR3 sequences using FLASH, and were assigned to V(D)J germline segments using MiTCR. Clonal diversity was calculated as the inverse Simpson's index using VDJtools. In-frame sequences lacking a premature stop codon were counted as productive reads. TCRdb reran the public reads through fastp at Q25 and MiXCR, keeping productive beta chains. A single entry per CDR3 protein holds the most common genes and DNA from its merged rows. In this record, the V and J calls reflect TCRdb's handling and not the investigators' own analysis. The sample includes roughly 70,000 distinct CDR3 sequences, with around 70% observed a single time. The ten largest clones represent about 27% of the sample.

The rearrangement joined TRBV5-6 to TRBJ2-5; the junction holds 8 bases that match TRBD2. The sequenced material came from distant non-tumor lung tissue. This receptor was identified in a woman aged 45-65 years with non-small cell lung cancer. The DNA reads TGTGCCAGCAGCTTTACCGGGAGGGTTTCCTTAGAGACCCAGTACTTC. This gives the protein CASSFTGRVSLETQYF.